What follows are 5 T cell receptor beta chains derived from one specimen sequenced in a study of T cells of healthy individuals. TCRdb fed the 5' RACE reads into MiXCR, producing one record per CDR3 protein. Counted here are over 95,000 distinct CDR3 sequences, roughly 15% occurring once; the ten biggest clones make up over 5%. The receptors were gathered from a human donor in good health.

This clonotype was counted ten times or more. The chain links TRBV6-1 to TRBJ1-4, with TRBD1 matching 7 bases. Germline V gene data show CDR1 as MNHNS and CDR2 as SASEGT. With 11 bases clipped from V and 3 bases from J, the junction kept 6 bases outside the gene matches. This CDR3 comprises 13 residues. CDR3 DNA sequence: TGTGCCGGGCGGGGACAGCCTAATGAAAAACTGTTTTTT. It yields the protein CAGRGQPNEKLFF.

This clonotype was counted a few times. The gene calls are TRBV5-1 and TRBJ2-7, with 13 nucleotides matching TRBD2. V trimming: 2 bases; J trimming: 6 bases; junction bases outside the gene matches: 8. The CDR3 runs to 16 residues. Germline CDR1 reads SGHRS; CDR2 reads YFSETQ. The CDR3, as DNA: TGCGCCAGCAGCTTCGGACTAGCGGGAGAAGGGAGCGAGCAGTACTTC. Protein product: CASSFGLAGEGSEQYF.

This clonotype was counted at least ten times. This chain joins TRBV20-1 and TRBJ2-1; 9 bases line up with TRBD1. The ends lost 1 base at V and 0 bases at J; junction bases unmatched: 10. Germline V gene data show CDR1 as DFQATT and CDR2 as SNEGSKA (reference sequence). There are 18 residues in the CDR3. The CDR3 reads CSARVGTGPTSSYNEQFF. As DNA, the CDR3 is TGCAGTGCTAGAGTCGGGACAGGGCCAACAAGCTCCTACAATGAGCAGTTCTTC.

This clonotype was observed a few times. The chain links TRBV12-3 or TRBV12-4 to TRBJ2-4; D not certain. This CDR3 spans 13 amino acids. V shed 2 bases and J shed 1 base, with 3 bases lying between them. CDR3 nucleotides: TGTGCCAGCAGTTTATTTGCCAAAAACATTCAGTACTTC. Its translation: CASSLFAKNIQYF.

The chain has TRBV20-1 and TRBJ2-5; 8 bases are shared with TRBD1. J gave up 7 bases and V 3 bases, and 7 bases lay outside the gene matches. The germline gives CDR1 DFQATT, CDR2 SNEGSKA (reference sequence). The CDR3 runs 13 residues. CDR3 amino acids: CSASTGGWRTQYF. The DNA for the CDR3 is TGCAGTGCTAGCACAGGGGGATGGCGGACCCAGTACTTC.